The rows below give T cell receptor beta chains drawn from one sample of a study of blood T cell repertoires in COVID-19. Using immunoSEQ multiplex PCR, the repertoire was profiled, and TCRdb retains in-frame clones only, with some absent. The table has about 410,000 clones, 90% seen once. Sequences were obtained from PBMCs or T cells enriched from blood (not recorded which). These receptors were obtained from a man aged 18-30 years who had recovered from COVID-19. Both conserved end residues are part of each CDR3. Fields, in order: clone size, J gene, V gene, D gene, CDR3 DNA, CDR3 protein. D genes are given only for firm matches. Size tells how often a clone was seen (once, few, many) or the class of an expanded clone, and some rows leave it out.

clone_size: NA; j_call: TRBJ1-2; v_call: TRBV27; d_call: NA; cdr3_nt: TGTGCCAGCAAGTCCCTCGAGGTGACTGCCTATGGCTACACCTTC; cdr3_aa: CASKSLEVTAYGYTF
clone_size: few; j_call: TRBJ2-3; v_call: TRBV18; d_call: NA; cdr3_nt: TGTGCCAGCTCACCCGGCAGGACTACCTCCACAGATACGCAGTATTTT; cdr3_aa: CASSPGRTTSTDTQYF
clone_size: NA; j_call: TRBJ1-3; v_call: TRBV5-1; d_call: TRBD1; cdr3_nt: TGCGCCAGCAGCGAGGGGGCCGGAAACACCATATATTTT; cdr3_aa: CASSEGAGNTIYF
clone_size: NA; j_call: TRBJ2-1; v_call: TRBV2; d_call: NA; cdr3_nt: TGTGCCAGCAGTGATTATAATGAGCAGTTCTTC; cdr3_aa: CASSDYNEQFF
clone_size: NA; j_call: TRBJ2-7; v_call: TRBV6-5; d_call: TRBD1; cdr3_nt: TGTGCCAGCAGCTCCACCGGGACAGCCCTCTACGAGCAGTACTTC; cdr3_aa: CASSSTGTALYEQYF
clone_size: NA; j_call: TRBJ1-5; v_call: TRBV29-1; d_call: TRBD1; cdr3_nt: TGCAGCGGGATCATCGGGACAGGTGGTCAGCCCCAGCATTTT; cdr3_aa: CSGIIGTGGQPQHF
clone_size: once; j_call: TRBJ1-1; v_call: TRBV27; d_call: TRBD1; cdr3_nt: TGTGCCAGCAGTTTAAGGGACAGGGGGCTTTTGAACACTGAAGCTTTCTTT; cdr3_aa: CASSLRDRGLLNTEAFF
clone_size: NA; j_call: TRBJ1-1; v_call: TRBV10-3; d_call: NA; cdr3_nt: TGTGCCATCAGTGAAATACAGGGCTTGGGGGACACTGAAGCTTTCTTT; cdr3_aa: CAISEIQGLGDTEAFF
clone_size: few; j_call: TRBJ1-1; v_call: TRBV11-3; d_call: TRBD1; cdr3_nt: TGTGCCAGCAGTAAGGGGACAGGTTTGAACACTGAAGCTTTCTTT; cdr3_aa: CASSKGTGLNTEAFF
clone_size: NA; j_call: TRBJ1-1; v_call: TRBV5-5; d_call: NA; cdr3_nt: TGTGCCAGCAGCTTGGGGACAGCTCGTACTGAAGCTTTCTTT; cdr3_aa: CASSLGTARTEAFF
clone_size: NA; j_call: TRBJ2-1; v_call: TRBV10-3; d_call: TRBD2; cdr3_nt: TGTGCCATCAGTGCGGGACTAGCGGTTAATTCCTACAATGAGCAGTTCTTC; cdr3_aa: CAISAGLAVNSYNEQFF
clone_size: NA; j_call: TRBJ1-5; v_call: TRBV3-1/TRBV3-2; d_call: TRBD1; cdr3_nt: TGTGCCAGCAGCCTCACAGGGGGCAATCAGCCCCAGCATTTT; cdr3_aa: CASSLTGGNQPQHF
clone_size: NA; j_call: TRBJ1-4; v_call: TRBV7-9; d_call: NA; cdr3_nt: TGTGCCAGCAGCTTTACAGGGAATGAAAAACTGTTTTTT; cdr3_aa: CASSFTGNEKLFF
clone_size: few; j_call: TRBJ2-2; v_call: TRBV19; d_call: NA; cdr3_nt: TGTGCCAGTAGTAATTCGGTACCTAGCCCTAGGGGGGAGCTGTTTTTT; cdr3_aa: CASSNSVPSPRGELFF
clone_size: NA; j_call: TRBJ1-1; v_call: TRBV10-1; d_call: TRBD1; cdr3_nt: TGCGCCAGCAGTGAGACCAGCCATTACAGGGGCCGTGGAGCTTTCTTT; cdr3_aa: CASSETSHYRGRGAFF
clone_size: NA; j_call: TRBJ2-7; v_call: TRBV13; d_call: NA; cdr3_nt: TGTGCCAGCAGCTTAGAACAGGGTGCCGAGCAGTACTTC; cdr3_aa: CASSLEQGAEQYF
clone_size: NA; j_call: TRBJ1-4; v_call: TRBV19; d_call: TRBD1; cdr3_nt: TGTGCCAGTAGTCCTGGACAGGGGGCGATTCGCGAAAAACTGTTTTTT; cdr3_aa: CASSPGQGAIREKLFF
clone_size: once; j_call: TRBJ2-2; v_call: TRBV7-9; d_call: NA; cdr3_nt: TGTGCCAGCAGTTCCCCCCCCGCCGGGGAGCTGTTTTTT; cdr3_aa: CASSSPPAGELFF
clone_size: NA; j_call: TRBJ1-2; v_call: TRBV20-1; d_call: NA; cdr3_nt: TGCAGTGCTAGTTCGGCAGGCATTTATGGCTACACCTTC; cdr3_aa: CSASSAGIYGYTF
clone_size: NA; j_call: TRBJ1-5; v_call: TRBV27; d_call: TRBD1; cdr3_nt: TGTGCCAGCAGTACCGACAGGGGAACCCATCAGCCCCAGCATTTT; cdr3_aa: CASSTDRGTHQPQHF
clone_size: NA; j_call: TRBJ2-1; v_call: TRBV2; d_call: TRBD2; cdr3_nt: TGTGCCAGCAGTGTCGGACTAGCGGGAGCGGATGAGCAGTTCTTC; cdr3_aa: CASSVGLAGADEQFF
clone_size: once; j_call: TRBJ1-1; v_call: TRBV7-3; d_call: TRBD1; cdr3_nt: TGTGCCAGCAGCTTAGGGGGGACAGAGAAAACTGAAGCTTTCTTT; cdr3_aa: CASSLGGTEKTEAFF
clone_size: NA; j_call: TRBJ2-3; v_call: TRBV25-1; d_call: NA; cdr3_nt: TGTGCCAGCAGTGAAAATCCAGGGAGGGATACGCAGTATTTT; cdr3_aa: CASSENPGRDTQYF
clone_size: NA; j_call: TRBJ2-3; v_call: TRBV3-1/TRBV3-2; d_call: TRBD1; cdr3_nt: TGTGCCAGCAGGGGGACAGCCACAGATACGCAGTATTTT; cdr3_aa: CASRGTATDTQYF
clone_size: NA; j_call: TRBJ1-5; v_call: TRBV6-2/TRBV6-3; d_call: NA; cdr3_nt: TGTGCCAGCAGTCGGGGAGGGGATCAGCCCCAGCATTTT; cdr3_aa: CASSRGGDQPQHF
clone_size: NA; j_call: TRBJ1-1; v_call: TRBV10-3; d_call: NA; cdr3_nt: TGTGCCATCAGTCCCCTCATTGGGGGGGTCACTGAAGCTTTCTTT; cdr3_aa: CAISPLIGGVTEAFF
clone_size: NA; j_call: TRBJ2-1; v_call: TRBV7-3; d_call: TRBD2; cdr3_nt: TGTGCCAGCAGAAAACTAGCGGGAGTTCCCAATGAGCAGTTCTTC; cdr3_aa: CASRKLAGVPNEQFF
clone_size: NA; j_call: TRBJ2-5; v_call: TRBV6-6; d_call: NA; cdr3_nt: TGTGCCAGCACCTCACAGGCCCTCCAAGAGACCCAGTACTTC; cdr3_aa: CASTSQALQETQYF
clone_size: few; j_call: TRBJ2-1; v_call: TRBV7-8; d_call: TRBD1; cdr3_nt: TGTGCCAGCAGATCAGGGGGCCGCGAGCAGTTCTTC; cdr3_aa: CASRSGGREQFF
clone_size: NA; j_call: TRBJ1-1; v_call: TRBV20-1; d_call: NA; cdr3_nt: TGCAGTGCTAGTGGGATTTTAGCGAACACTGAAGCTTTCTTT; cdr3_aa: CSASGILANTEAFF
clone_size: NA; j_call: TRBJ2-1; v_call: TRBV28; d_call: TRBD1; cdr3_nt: TGTGCCAGCATCCCTAGCCAGGGGGTGGATCACAATGAGCAGTTCTTC; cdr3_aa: CASIPSQGVDHNEQFF
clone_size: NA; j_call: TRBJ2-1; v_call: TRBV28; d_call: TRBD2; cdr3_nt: TGTGCCAGCAGCTCTCCCGGACTAGCGTATAACAATGAGCAGTTCTTC; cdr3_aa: CASSSPGLAYNNEQFF
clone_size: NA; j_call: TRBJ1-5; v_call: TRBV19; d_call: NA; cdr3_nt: TGTGCCAGTACCCCCGGACTGAGCAATCAGCCCCAGCATTTT; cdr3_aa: CASTPGLSNQPQHF
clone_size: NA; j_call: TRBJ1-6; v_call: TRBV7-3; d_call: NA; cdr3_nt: TGTGCCAGCAGCCTCAGGTGGGATTCACCCCTCCACTTT; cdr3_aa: CASSLRWDSPLHF
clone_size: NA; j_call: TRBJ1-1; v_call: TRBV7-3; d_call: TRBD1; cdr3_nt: TGTGCCAGCAGCCCAACGACAGGGTTGGACACTGAAGCTTTCTTT; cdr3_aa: CASSPTTGLDTEAFF
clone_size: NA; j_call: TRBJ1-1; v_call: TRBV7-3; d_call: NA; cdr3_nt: TGTGCCAGCAGCTGGACCGGGGAAGGGACTGAAGCTTTCTTT; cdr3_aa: CASSWTGEGTEAFF
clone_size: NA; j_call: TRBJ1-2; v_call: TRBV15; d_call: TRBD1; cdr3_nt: TGTGCCACCAGCCCCCGGGACAGGAACTATGGCTACACCTTC; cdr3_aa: CATSPRDRNYGYTF
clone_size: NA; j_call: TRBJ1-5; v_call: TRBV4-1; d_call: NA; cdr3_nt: TGCGCCAGCAGCCAAGATTCCCCCTCTTGGACAGCAAATCAGCCCCAGCATTTT; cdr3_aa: CASSQDSPSWTANQPQHF
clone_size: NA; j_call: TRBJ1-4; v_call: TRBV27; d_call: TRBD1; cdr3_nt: TGTGCCAGCAGCCCAACAGGGGGGGAAGAAAAACTGTTTTTT; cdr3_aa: CASSPTGGEEKLFF
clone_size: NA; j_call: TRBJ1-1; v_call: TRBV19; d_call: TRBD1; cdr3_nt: TGTGCCAGTTTAACGACAGGGGGCGCGGGCACTGAAGCTTTCTTT; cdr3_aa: CASLTTGGAGTEAFF
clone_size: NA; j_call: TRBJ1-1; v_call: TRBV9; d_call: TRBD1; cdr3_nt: TGTGCCAGCAGCCCCATGGGACAGGGAGGGAGCACTGAAGCTTTCTTT; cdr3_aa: CASSPMGQGGSTEAFF
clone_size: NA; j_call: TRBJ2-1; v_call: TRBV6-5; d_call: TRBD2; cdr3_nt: TGTGCCAGCAGTTCTAATAGCGGGCGTGACAACAATGAGCAGTTCTTC; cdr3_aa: CASSSNSGRDNNEQFF
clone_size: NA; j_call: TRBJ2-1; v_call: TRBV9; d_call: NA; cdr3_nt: TGTGCCAGCAGCGTAATAAGCGGAGGCTCCTACAATGAGCAGTTCTTC; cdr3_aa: CASSVISGGSYNEQFF
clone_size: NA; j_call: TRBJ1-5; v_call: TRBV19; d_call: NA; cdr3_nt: TGTGCCAGTAGTACCACAGGGTCCAATCAGCCCCAGCATTTT; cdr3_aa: CASSTTGSNQPQHF
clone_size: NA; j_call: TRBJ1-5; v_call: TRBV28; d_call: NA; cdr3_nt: TGTGCCACCGACAGGAGCTACAATCAGCCCCAGCATTTT; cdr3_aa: CATDRSYNQPQHF
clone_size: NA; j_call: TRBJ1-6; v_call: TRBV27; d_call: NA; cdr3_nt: TGTGCCAGCAGTCTCCGGTTTAATTCACCCCTCCACTTT; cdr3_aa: CASSLRFNSPLHF
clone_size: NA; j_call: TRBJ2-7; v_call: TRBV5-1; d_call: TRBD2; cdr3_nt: TGCGCCAGCTCCCCTGGGGGGGAGAGGTGGTACGAGCAGTACTTC; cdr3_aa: CASSPGGERWYEQYF
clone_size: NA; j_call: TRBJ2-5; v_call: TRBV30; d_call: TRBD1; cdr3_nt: TGTGCCTGGGAGACAGGGGGAGAGACCCAGTACTTC; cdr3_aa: CAWETGGETQYF
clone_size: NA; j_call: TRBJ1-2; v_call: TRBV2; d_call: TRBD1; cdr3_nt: TGTGCCAGCAGTGAACCGGGACAGGGGCTTTATGGCTACACCTTC; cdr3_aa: CASSEPGQGLYGYTF
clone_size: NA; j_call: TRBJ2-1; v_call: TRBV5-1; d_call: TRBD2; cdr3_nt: TGCGCCAGCAGCCCCAGACTAGCAACCTACAATGAGCAGTTCTTC; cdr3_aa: CASSPRLATYNEQFF
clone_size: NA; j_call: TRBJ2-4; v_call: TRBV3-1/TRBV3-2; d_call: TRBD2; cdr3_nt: TGTGCCAGCAGCCAAAGCGGGAGTTCCAAAAACATTCAGTACTTC; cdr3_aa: CASSQSGSSKNIQYF
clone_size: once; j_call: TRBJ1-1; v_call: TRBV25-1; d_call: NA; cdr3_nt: TGTGCCAGCAGTGAATCCCGACCCGGGGTGAACACTGAAGCTTTCTTT; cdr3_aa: CASSESRPGVNTEAFF
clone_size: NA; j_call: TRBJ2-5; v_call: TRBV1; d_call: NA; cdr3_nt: TGCACCAGCAGCCAAGTGGGGTTTGGACTAGCTTTAAGAGAGACCCAGTACTTC; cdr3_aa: CTSSQVGFGLALRETQYF
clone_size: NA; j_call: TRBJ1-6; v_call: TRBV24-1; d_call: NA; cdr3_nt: TGTGCCACCAGTGATTTGCGACATGGGACACCCGGATATAATTCACCCCTCCACTTT; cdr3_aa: CATSDLRHGTPGYNSPLHF